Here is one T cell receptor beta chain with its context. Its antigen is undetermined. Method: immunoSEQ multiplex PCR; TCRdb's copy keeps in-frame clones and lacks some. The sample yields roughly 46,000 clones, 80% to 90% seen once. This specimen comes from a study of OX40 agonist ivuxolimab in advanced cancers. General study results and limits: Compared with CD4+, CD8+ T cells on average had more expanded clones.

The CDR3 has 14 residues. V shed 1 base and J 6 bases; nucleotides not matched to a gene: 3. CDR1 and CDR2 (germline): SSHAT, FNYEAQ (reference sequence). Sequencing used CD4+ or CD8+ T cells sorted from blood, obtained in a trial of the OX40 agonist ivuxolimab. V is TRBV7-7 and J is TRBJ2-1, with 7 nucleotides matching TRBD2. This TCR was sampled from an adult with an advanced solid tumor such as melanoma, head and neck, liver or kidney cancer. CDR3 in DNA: TGTGCCAGCAGCTTAGGCGGGAGTGCCAATGAGCAGTTCTTC. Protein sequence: CASSLGGSANEQFF.